These 24 T cell receptor beta chains were sequenced from one sample in a study of cytomegalovirus exposure and HLA in healthy donors. A multiplex PCR was run with 60 Vbeta primers and 13 Jbeta primers. Profiled with immunoSEQ multiplex PCR; TCRdb holds only in-frame clones, not every one. The sample has fewer than 200,000 clones, roughly 85% seen once. Sequencing used PBMCs. The receptors were gathered from a man between 18 and 35 years old in good health and CMV-seropositive.

This chain uses TRBV2 with TRBJ2-2, with 9 bases that match TRBD1. The V segment lost 10 bases and the J segment 1 base; nucleotides outside the gene matches: 10. The V gene's germline CDR1 is SNHLY and CDR2 FYNNEI. This CDR3 has 16 residues. CDR3 region: CAIKTSDRGNTGELFF. In DNA, the CDR3 is TGTGCCATTAAGACCTCGGACAGGGGGAACACCGGGGAGCTGTTTTTT.

The gene calls are TRBV4-3 and TRBJ2-5; D may be TRBD2 (5 bases). CDR3 length: 14 amino acids. Germline loops: CDR1 LGHNA, CDR2 YSLEER. With 0 bases removed from V and 7 bases from J, the gap between germline ends came to 12 bases. Here the CDR3 reads CASSQEGQRGTQYF. CDR3 nucleotide sequence: TGCGCCAGCAGCCAAGAGGGCCAACGGGGGACCCAGTACTTC.

The rearrangement uses TRBV5-4 and TRBJ1-3, with D tentatively TRBD1 (5 bases). This CDR3 has 17 amino acids. From germline, CDR1 is SGHNT and CDR2 YYREEE (reference sequence). The germline V and J ends were trimmed by 3 bases and 0 bases, with 16 bases remaining between them. This CDR3 reads CASSSPVGGNSGNTIYF. CDR3 DNA sequence: TGTGCCAGCAGCTCCCCGGTGGGGGGAAACTCTGGAAACACCATATATTTT.

The sample holds a few counts of this clone. The chain carries TRBV7-2 and TRBJ2-2; perhaps TRBD1 as D (6 bases). The V gene lost 5 bases and the J gene lost 4 bases, with 8 bases spanning the gap. CDR3 length: 13 residues. Looked up from germline, CDR1 is SGHTA and CDR2 is FQGNSA. The CDR3 coding sequence is TGTGCCAGCAGCCCGACAGGCACCGGGGAGCTGTTTTTT. This encodes CASSPTGTGELFF. Using reference TRBV7-2 and TRBJ2-2 for the parts outside the CDR3, the full variable domain is GAGVSQSPSNKVTEKGKDVELRCDPISGHTALYWYRQSLGQGLEFLIYFQGNSAPDKSGLPSDRFSAERTGGSVSTLTIQRTQQEDSAVYLCASSPTGTGELFFGEGSRLTVL.

The chain joins TRBV5-4 to TRBJ1-2; 10 bases line up with TRBD1. Germline trimming cut 0 bases from V and 7 bases from J; bases unmatched to any gene: 6. Per germline, CDR1 SGHNT and CDR2 YYREEE (reference sequence). The length of the CDR3 is 15 residues. CDR3: CASSLDPTGGSGYTF. DNA for the CDR3: TGTGCCAGCAGCTTGGACCCGACAGGGGGCTCTGGCTACACCTTC.

This chain connects TRBV6-5 to TRBJ1-2; D may be TRBD1 (5 bases). The V end was cut by 2 bases, the J end by 5 bases, with 12 bases between. The CDR3 is 14 amino acids. Germline V CDR1 and CDR2: MNHEY, SVGAGI. The CDR3 bases are TGTGCCAGCAGTTACCTACAGGAATCTTATGGCTACACCTTC. Translation: CASSYLQESYGYTF.

This clone was recorded once. V is TRBV9 and J is TRBJ1-2; tentative D call: TRBD1 (6 bases). CDR3 length: 13 amino acids. CDR1 is SGDLS and CDR2 is YYNGEE in the germline V gene. The germline V and J ends were trimmed by 7 bases and 7 bases, with 17 bases remaining between them. Here the CDR3 reads CASGGRRETGYTF. CDR3 bases: TGTGCCAGCGGGGGCAGGAGAGAAACTGGCTACACCTTC.

The rearrangement joins TRBV7-9 to TRBJ2-1; unclear D gene. The germline V gene has CDR1 SEHNR and CDR2 FQNEAQ (reference sequence). The CDR3 consists of 16 residues. V lost 1 base and J lost 4, with 14 bases in between. The CDR3 DNA reads as TGTGCCAGCAGCTTAGTGGTGTCGGCTAGGTACAATGAGCAGTTCTTC. Its translation is CASSLVVSARYNEQFF.

The count of this clone is one. This rearrangement joins TRBV30 to TRBJ1-1; tentatively, D is TRBD1 (6 bases). CDR3 size: 12 residues. Germline V gene sequence: CDR1 GTSNPN, CDR2 SVGIG (reference sequence). With 1 base removed from V and 3 bases from J, the gap between germline ends came to 6 bases. CDR3 residues: CAWSAGDTEAFF. In DNA, the CDR3 is TGTGCCTGGAGTGCAGGGGACACTGAAGCTTTCTTT.

This clone occurred a few times. The chain has TRBV4-1 and TRBJ2-7; D ambiguous. Germline assignment: CDR1 MGHRA and CDR2 YSYEKL. Deletions cut 1 base from V and 7 bases from J, with 17 bases between. This CDR3 region has 15 residues. Written as DNA, the CDR3 is TGCGCCAGCAGCCAAGGCTCTGGAGTTCTTGAAGAGCAGTACTTC. Its translation is CASSQGSGVLEEQYF.

The chain carries TRBV6-5 and TRBJ1-1; 10 bases are shared with TRBD1. Trimming at V came to 8 bases and at J to 1 base, leaving 7 bases not matched to a gene. Per the germline V gene, CDR1 is MNHEY and CDR2 is SVGAGI. The CDR3 is made up of 15 amino acids. The CDR3 sequence is CASGQGGRTNTEAFF. The CDR3 bases are TGTGCCAGCGGACAGGGGGGGCGAACGAACACTGAAGCTTTCTTT.

Here the CDR3 DNA reads TGTGCCAGCAGCGCATGGGCCGAGACCGGGGAGCTGTTTTTT. Protein: CASSAWAETGELFF. The rearrangement links TRBV9 to TRBJ2-2; D is uncertain. Germline values: CDR1 SGDLS, CDR2 YYNGEE. This CDR3 has 14 residues. With 3 bases removed from V and 5 bases from J, the gap between germline ends came to 11 bases. Full variable domain (rest looked up from reference TRBV9 and TRBJ2-2): DSGVTQTPKHLITATGQRVTLRCSPRSGDLSVYWYQQSLDQGLQFLIQYYNGEERAKGNILERFSAQQFPDLHSELNLSSLELGDSALYFCASSAWAETGELFFGEGSRLTVL.

The chain employs TRBV19 and TRBJ1-5, with a weak D call TRBD1 (5 bases). Germline CDR1 is LNHDA and CDR2 is SQIVND (reference sequence). The CDR3 totals 12 residues. The ends were cut back, 6 bases at V and 9 bases at J, with 12 bases in the middle. CDR3 in amino acids: CASRQGGWPQHF. The CDR3 DNA is TGTGCCAGTAGGCAGGGTGGTTGGCCCCAGCATTTT.

The J gene is TRBJ1-2, the V gene TRBV4-1; D call uncertain. CDR1 and CDR2 (germline): MGHRA, YSYEKL. The CDR3 runs to 14 residues. The germline V and J ends were trimmed by 8 bases and 3 bases, with 16 bases remaining between them. CDR3 sequence: CASSPLQRDYGYTF. The CDR3 DNA is TGCGCCAGCTCGCCGCTTCAACGGGACTATGGCTACACCTTC.

The chain uses TRBV5-1 and TRBJ2-7; 8 nucleotides line up with TRBD1. The CDR3 consists of 14 residues. The V and J ends lost 0 bases and 7 bases, in that order; junction bases with no gene match: 6. In germline, CDR1 is SGHRS, CDR2 YFSETQ. Here the CDR3 reads CASSLGQGLGEQYF. The CDR3 DNA follows: TGCGCCAGCAGCTTGGGACAGGGGTTAGGTGAGCAGTACTTC.

The chain is built from TRBV19 and TRBJ1-6; D not certain. V was pared by 4 bases and J by 9 bases, with 10 bases between. The CDR3 loop spans 13 amino acids. The germline gives CDR1 LNHDA, CDR2 SQIVND (reference sequence). CDR3 DNA sequence: TGTGCCAGTAGTACCCGGTTTGGTTCACCCCTCCACTTT. Protein sequence: CASSTRFGSPLHF.

The V call is TRBV25-1, the J call TRBJ1-2; D is unresolved. The CDR3 has 12 residues. From germline, CDR1 is MGHDK and CDR2 SYGVNS. V dropped 8 bases and J dropped 6 bases, with 13 bases sitting between them. The CDR3 coding sequence is TGTGCCAGCTATAGCATCTCTAATGGCTACACCTTC. As protein: CASYSISNGYTF.

The chain recombines TRBV7-2 with TRBJ2-4; 11 bases are shared with TRBD2. Germline loops: CDR1 SGHTA, CDR2 FQGNSA. The length of the CDR3 is 19 residues. With V trimmed by 5 bases and J by 0 bases, 12 bases remained unmatched. CDR3 sequence (DNA): TGTGCCAGCAGCCGAAATAGCGGGGGGGGAATTCTAGCCAAAAACATTCAGTACTTC. Its translation is CASSRNSGGGILAKNIQYF. The entire variable domain, with the rest obtained from reference TRBV7-2 and TRBJ2-4, is as follows: GAGVSQSPSNKVTEKGKDVELRCDPISGHTALYWYRQSLGQGLEFLIYFQGNSAPDKSGLPSDRFSAERTGGSVSTLTIQRTQQEDSAVYLCASSRNSGGGILAKNIQYFGAGTRLSVL.

The chain links TRBV6-6 to TRBJ1-1; D gene unclear. V was pared by 4 bases and J by 4 bases, with 13 bases between. The CDR3 loop spans 14 amino acids. Germline V gives CDR1 MNHNY, CDR2 SVGAGI (reference sequence). The CDR3 DNA follows: TGTGCCAGCAGTTCCGAAGGGAGCGTCACTGAAGCTTTCTTT. This codes for CASSSEGSVTEAFF.

J is TRBJ2-5 and V is TRBV29-1; 10 bases align to TRBD2. This CDR3 contains 13 residues. In germline, CDR1 is SQVTM, CDR2 ANQGSEA. J lost 1 base, V lost 5 bases, and 1 base had no gene match. CDR3 region: CSVLAGAQETQYF. The CDR3 region has the DNA TGCAGCGTTCTAGCGGGGGCCCAAGAGACCCAGTACTTC.

This clone was counted a few times. The chain joins TRBV5-6 to TRBJ2-7; TRBD1 matches 8 bases. Losses at the gene ends were 2 bases for V and 5 bases for J; bases not matched to a gene: 6. The CDR3 is 14 residues long. CDR1 is SGHDT, CDR2 YYEEEE, per germline. CDR3 nucleotides: TGTGCCAGCAGCTTAGGTGCAGGGGGCCACGAGCAGTACTTC. Amino acid sequence: CASSLGAGGHEQYF.

To note about this clone: One junction end does not reproduce the germline sequence, and a read error may be involved. The rearrangement uses TRBV7-9 and TRBJ2-7, with 9 positions matching TRBD1. Germline lookup yields CDR1 SEHNR and CDR2 FQNEAQ (reference sequence). The CDR3 has 15 amino acids. The CDR3 coding sequence is TGTGCCAGCAGCTTAGCCGAGGGACAGGGTCCCCCACGGAACTTC. This sequence encodes CASSLAEGQGPPRNF.

The chain links TRBV19 to TRBJ1-5; 9 bases map to TRBD1. The CDR3 has 13 residues. In germline, CDR1 is LNHDA, CDR2 SQIVND (reference sequence). Losses at the gene ends were 11 bases for V and 7 bases for J; bases not matched to a gene: 9. The CDR3 region has the DNA TGTGCCTCGTGCGGGACAGGGAACCAGCCCCAGCATTTT. Residues: CASCGTGNQPQHF.

This clone was found once. The gene calls are TRBV30 and TRBJ1-3, with 8 bases fitting TRBD1. Germline V gene sequence: CDR1 GTSNPN, CDR2 SVGIG (reference sequence). The CDR3 has 15 amino acids. Trimming cost V 5 bases and J 2 bases; bases outside gene matches: 8. CDR3 bases: TGTGCCTGGGGGACAGGCCTTACCGCTGGAAACACCATATATTTT. It codes for CAWGTGLTAGNTIYF.